These 32 T cell receptor beta chains were all obtained from the same sample, sequenced in a study of neurological immune-mediated disorders. In TCRdb, the 5' RACE reads were re-called with MiXCR into one record per CDR3 protein. The profile covers under 130,000 distinct CDR3 sequences, with 9.5% to 14% appearing a single time and approximately 3.4% taken by the ten largest. Indicated time point: longitudinal time-point 3. The sample comprised PBMCs. The receptors come from a female donor with HTLV-1-associated myelopathy (HAM/TSP).

In its sample, this clonotype was seen once. A much bigger clone sits one base away, suggesting this may be a read error. The rearrangement links TRBV20-1 to TRBJ2-3, with D possibly matching TRBD2 (6 bases). Trimming removed 5 bases from V and 0 bases from J, with 15 bases in between. CDR1 DFQATT and CDR2 SNEGSKA come from the germline V gene (reference sequence). The CDR3 has 15 residues. DNA of the CDR3: TGCAGTGCTGGAACCGAGCGGGCTAGCACAGATACGCAGTATTTT. Its protein is CSAGTERASTDTQYF.

This clonotype was recorded at least ten times. CDR3 region: CASIRDRNNEQFF. In DNA, the CDR3 is TGTGCCAGCATTCGGGACAGGAACAATGAGCAGTTCTTC. This sequence joins TRBV7-9 and TRBJ2-1; 8 positions agree with TRBD1. CDR1 is SEHNR, CDR2 FQNEAQ, per germline (reference sequence). J lost 5 bases, V lost 7 bases, and 4 bases had no gene match. This CDR3 has 13 residues.

This clonotype occurred many times. The rearrangement uses TRBV7-9 and TRBJ2-3, with D unresolved. The CDR3 extends over 11 amino acids. Trimming pared 6 bases from V and 1 base from J, leaving 2 bases between. Germline assignment: CDR1 SEHNR and CDR2 FQNEAQ (reference sequence). CDR3 region: CASSRTDTQYF. CDR3 in DNA: TGTGCCAGCAGTCGCACAGATACGCAGTATTTT.

This clonotype was recorded many times. The rearrangement links TRBV10-2 to TRBJ2-3, with D perhaps matching TRBD2 (5 bases). With 3 bases removed from V and 1 base from J, the gap between germline ends came to 11 bases. Germline V gene sequence: CDR1 WSHSY, CDR2 SAAADI. CDR3 length: 15 amino acids. The CDR3 is CASSELDGGTDTQYF. CDR3 sequence (DNA): TGCGCCAGCAGTGAACTAGACGGCGGCACAGATACGCAGTATTTT.

Many counts were recorded for this clonotype. V and J are TRBV20-1 and TRBJ2-7, with 8 bases fitting TRBD1. After removal of 6 bases from V and 4 bases from J, the junction contained 14 bases not matched to a gene. Germline CDR1 and CDR2: DFQATT and SNEGSKA (reference sequence). The CDR3 consists of 15 residues. The CDR3 region is CSAPRTGPTSYEQYF. The DNA of the CDR3 is TGCAGTGCCCCCCGGACAGGGCCTACGAGTTACGAGCAGTACTTC.

The chain combines TRBV2 with TRBJ2-1; 9 positions match TRBD1. Trimming at V came to 4 bases and at J to 10 bases, leaving 8 bases not matched to a gene. Germline CDR1 and CDR2: SNHLY and FYNNEI. CDR3 length: 14 residues. The CDR3 spells CASSAGQGRGEQFF. CDR3 DNA sequence: TGTGCCAGCAGTGCTGGACAGGGGAGAGGCGAGCAGTTCTTC.

The table lists this clonotype with many counts. The V call is TRBV5-6, the J call TRBJ1-6; tentative D call: TRBD1 (6 bases). The germline CDR1 and CDR2 sequences are SGHDT and YYEEEE. The length of the CDR3 is 14 residues. The germline V and J ends were trimmed by 7 bases and 7 bases, with 15 bases remaining between them. The CDR3 here is CASSLQGTNSPLHF. The CDR3, as DNA: TGTGCCAGCTCCCTACAGGGCACGAATTCACCCCTCCACTTT. The variable domain in full, completed from reference TRBV5-6 and TRBJ1-6, reads DAGVTQSPTHLIKTRGQQVTLRCSPKSGHDTVSWYQQALGQGPQFIFQYYEEEERQRGNFPDRFSGHQFPNYSSELNVNALLLGDSALYLCASSLQGTNSPLHFGNGTRLTVT.

In regard to this clonotype: A read error may be the cause here, since a much bigger clone is one base away. The chain combines TRBV29-1 with TRBJ2-1; 9 bases match TRBD2. This CDR3 is built from 17 residues. Unmatched junction bases numbered 14, after V lost 8 bases and J lost 0 bases. Germline values: CDR1 SQVTM, CDR2 ANQGSEA. The CDR3 here is CSITSTSGAFSYNEQFF. DNA of the CDR3: TGCAGCATCACCTCGACTAGCGGAGCATTCTCCTACAATGAGCAGTTCTTC.

At least ten counts were recorded for this clonotype. The V gene is TRBV5-1, the J gene TRBJ1-2; no definite D call. Per germline, CDR1 SGHRS and CDR2 YFSETQ. Trimming took off 3 bases at V and 7 bases at J, with 19 bases between the two ends. CDR3 length equals 15 residues. This CDR3 reads CASSSGVGSPSGYTF. The CDR3 nucleotides read TGCGCCAGCAGCTCCGGGGTGGGGTCGCCGAGTGGCTACACCTTC.

This clonotype was counted at least ten times. The J gene is TRBJ2-1, the V gene TRBV5-6; 12 nucleotides align to TRBD2. The CDR3 contains 17 residues. Germline CDR1 SGHDT, CDR2 YYEEEE. After removal of 0 bases from V and 7 bases from J, the junction contained 8 bases not matched to a gene. The DNA of the CDR3 is TGTGCCAGCAGCTTGGGACTAGCGGGGGCCTTACGGAATGAGCAGTTCTTC. Residues: CASSLGLAGALRNEQFF.

This clonotype has more than one count but fewer than ten. The rearrangement links TRBV20-1 to TRBJ2-1; 11 nucleotides line up with TRBD2. The CDR3 consists of 16 residues. The germline V gene has CDR1 DFQATT and CDR2 SNEGSKA (reference sequence). J was trimmed by 0 bases and V by 7 bases; bases with no gene match: 8. The CDR3: CSVSPSGGLSYNEQFF. CDR3 bases: TGCAGTGTATCCCCTAGCGGGGGGCTCTCCTACAATGAGCAGTTCTTC.

This clonotype was counted only a few times. The DNA of the CDR3 is TGTGCCAGCAGCTCTGGACTGCGTGGGGGTTCGGCCAAAAACATTCAGTACTTC. Residues: CASSSGLRGGSAKNIQYF. This chain uses TRBV7-8 with TRBJ2-4; either TRBD1 or TRBD2 may supply D (5 bases each). The CDR3 loop spans 18 amino acids. CDR1 is SGHVS, CDR2 FQNEAQ, per germline. With 4 bases removed from V and 1 base from J, the gap between germline ends came to 20 bases. The full variable domain, completed using reference TRBV7-8 and TRBJ2-4, is GAGVSQSPRYKVAKRGQDVALRCDPISGHVSLFWYQQALGQGPEFLTYFQNEAQLDKSGLPSDRFFAERPEGSVSTLKIQRTQQEDSAVYLCASSSGLRGGSAKNIQYFGAGTRLSVL.

In this sample, this clonotype turned up many times. The chain is built from TRBV5-1 and TRBJ2-3; the D gene is possibly TRBD2 (7 bases). Germline V gene lookup returns CDR1 SGHRS and CDR2 YFSETQ. V was trimmed by 1 base and J by 3 bases, leaving 12 bases between them. The CDR3 is 15 amino acids. The DNA for the CDR3 is TGCGCCAGCAGCTTGCGGGGGGCGTATACAGATACGCAGTATTTT. Translation gives CASSLRGAYTDTQYF. Filled out from reference TRBV5-1 and TRBJ2-3, the complete variable domain reads KAGVTQTPRYLIKTRGQQVTLSCSPISGHRSVSWYQQTPGQGLQFLFEYFSETQRNKGNFPGRFSGRQFSNSRSEMNVSTLELGDSALYLCASSLRGAYTDTQYFGPGTRLTVL.

This clonotype occurred many times. This rearrangement joins TRBV5-1 to TRBJ2-6, with D hard to call. The CDR3 runs to 17 residues. The V end lost 0 bases, the J end lost 0 bases, and 10 bases lay between the germline ends. Germline assignment: CDR1 SGHRS and CDR2 YFSETQ. Here the CDR3 reads CASSLVPGDSGANVLTF. DNA for the CDR3: TGCGCCAGCAGCTTGGTTCCAGGCGACTCTGGGGCCAACGTCCTGACTTTC.

This clonotype was counted at least ten times. The CDR3 spells CASSLREGTDTQYF. CDR3 sequence (DNA): TGTGCCAGCAGTTTAAGGGAAGGCACAGATACGCAGTATTTT. This chain joins TRBV12-3 or TRBV12-4 and TRBJ2-3; no clear D. The CDR3 is made up of 14 amino acids. Deletions cut 2 bases from V and 1 base from J, with 7 bases between.

This clonotype was observed at least ten times. The gene calls are TRBV5-1 and TRBJ2-5, with D perhaps matching TRBD2 (6 bases). The CDR3 is 16 amino acids. CDR1 is SGHRS, CDR2 YFSETQ, per germline. Trimming took off 7 bases at V and 4 bases at J, with 23 bases between the two ends. CDR3 in DNA: TGCGCCAGCCGCCGCGGGGTGTACAAAACAGGAGAGACCCAGTACTTC. Translated: CASRRGVYKTGETQYF.

This clonotype was seen repeatedly, ten times or more. The rearrangement uses TRBV20-1 and TRBJ2-1; D might be TRBD1 (7 bases). Germline V CDR1 and CDR2: DFQATT, SNEGSKA (reference sequence). The CDR3 is 16 residues long. V lost 1 base and J lost 6, with 19 bases in between. The CDR3 sequence: CSARGLAGQLPNEQFF. The CDR3 nucleotides read TGCAGTGCTAGAGGGTTGGCGGGACAGCTTCCCAATGAGCAGTTCTTC.

This clonotype was detected ten times or more. V gene TRBV27 combines with J gene TRBJ2-5, with 10 bases identical to TRBD1. V lost 2 bases to trimming and J lost 3 bases; unmatched junction nucleotides: 3. The CDR3 sequence is 15 residues long. The germline gives CDR1 MNHEY, CDR2 SMNVEV (reference sequence). CDR3 sequence (DNA): TGTGCCAGCAGTTTACGACAGGGGGCGGAAGAGACCCAGTACTTC. It yields the protein CASSLRQGAEETQYF.

This clonotype was observed a few times. This chain uses TRBV20-1 with TRBJ2-5; TRBD2 matches 9 bases. The V gene's germline CDR1 is DFQATT and CDR2 SNEGSKA (reference sequence). V dropped 1 base and J dropped 0; count of bases not matched to a gene: 6. The length of the CDR3 is 16 residues. The CDR3 nucleotides are TGCAGTGCTAGAGCGTTCCTAGCGGGGCACCAAGAGACCCAGTACTTC. It translates to CSARAFLAGHQETQYF.

This clonotype was seen more than once but under ten times. This chain uses TRBV10-3 with TRBJ1-1, with TRBD1 as a possible D gene (5 bases). Trimming stripped 8 bases from V and 4 bases from J, with 14 bases between. The CDR3 contains 13 residues. Germline V CDR1 and CDR2: ENHRY, SYGVKD. The CDR3, as DNA: TGTGCCATCGGGGGGGGGAGGGGCACTGAAGCTTTCTTT. Translated, it gives CAIGGGRGTEAFF.

This clonotype was picked up many times. V and J are TRBV2 and TRBJ2-3; 10 nucleotides align to TRBD1. CDR1 and CDR2 from the germline V gene are SNHLY and FYNNEI. This CDR3 comprises 16 residues. J gave up 2 bases and V 2 bases, and 4 bases lay outside the gene matches. The CDR3 region is CASSESGQGFTDTQYF. CDR3 sequence (DNA): TGTGCCAGCAGTGAATCGGGACAGGGGTTCACAGATACGCAGTATTTT.

The table lists this clonotype with many counts. CDR3 DNA sequence: TGTGCCAGCAGTTTCGCCGGGCTCACAGATACGCAGTATTTT. This sequence encodes CASSFAGLTDTQYF. The chain employs TRBV27 and TRBJ2-3; no clear D gene. Germline V gives CDR1 MNHEY, CDR2 SMNVEV (reference sequence). CDR3 length: 14 residues. Between the trimmed V and J ends, which lost 3 bases and 2 bases, there was a span of 9 bases.

This clonotype came up many times. The J gene is TRBJ1-1, the V gene TRBV7-3; D is uncertain. Germline CDR1 reads SGHTA; CDR2 reads FQGTGA. This CDR3 has 14 amino acids. V lost 5 bases, J lost 2 bases, and 12 bases lay in between. The CDR3 DNA reads as TGTGCCAGCAGCACCGGGGTTTCCAACACTGAAGCTTTCTTT. This codes for CASSTGVSNTEAFF. The full variable domain, its missing parts supplied by reference TRBV7-3 and TRBJ1-1, is GAGVSQTPSNKVTEKGKYVELRCDPISGHTALYWYRQSLGQGPEFLIYFQGTGAADDSGLPNDRFFAVRPEGSVSTLKIQRTERGDSAVYLCASSTGVSNTEAFFGQGTRLTVV.

A word on this clonotype: This could be a read error, since a much larger clone is one nucleotide away. This CDR3 reads CSAIEVFNTEAFF. CDR3 DNA: TGCAGTGCTATTGAGGTGTTTAACACTGAAGCTTTCTTT. This sequence joins TRBV20-1 and TRBJ1-1; no firm D call. The germline V gene has CDR1 DFQATT and CDR2 SNEGSKA (reference sequence). V was trimmed by 4 bases and J by 2 bases, leaving 11 bases between them. This CDR3 is 13 amino acids long.

This clonotype was recorded many times. This chain links TRBV20-1 with TRBJ2-5; no clear D. V was trimmed by 2 bases and J by 5 bases, leaving 12 bases between them. The CDR3 runs to 13 residues. Germline V lookup: CDR1 DFQATT, CDR2 SNEGSKA (reference sequence). CDR3 residues: CSARTRVRETQYF. The CDR3 nucleotides are TGCAGTGCTAGAACGCGCGTTCGGGAGACCCAGTACTTC.

The chain recombines TRBV10-1 with TRBJ2-2; D remains ambiguous. Trimming cost V 3 bases and J 4 bases, with 6 bases left between them. The CDR3 is 13 residues long. Germline V CDR1 and CDR2: WNHNN, SYGVQD (reference sequence). The CDR3 DNA follows: TGCGCCAGCAGTGAACTAACCACCGGGGAGCTGTTTTTT. This gives the protein CASSELTTGELFF.

This clonotype occurred many times. The rearrangement links TRBV10-3 to TRBJ1-1; D may be TRBD1 (6 bases). Per germline, CDR1 ENHRY and CDR2 SYGVKD. CDR3 size: 14 residues. Between the trimmed V and J ends, which lost 2 bases and 1 base, there was a span of 8 bases. The CDR3 here is CAISEGGRNTEAFF. CDR3 sequence (DNA): TGTGCCATCAGTGAGGGGGGCAGGAACACTGAAGCTTTCTTT.

The chain joins TRBV6-1 to TRBJ2-2; D is ambiguous. V dropped 2 bases and J dropped 7 bases, with 23 bases sitting between them. This CDR3 has 18 residues. CDR1 is MNHNS, CDR2 SASEGT, per germline. CDR3 sequence (DNA): TGTGCCAGCAGTGAACCACCTATCTCTAAGAGCGTCAGCGGGGAGCTGTTTTTT. Translating it yields CASSEPPISKSVSGELFF.

The table lists this clonotype with many counts. The J gene is TRBJ1-3, the V gene TRBV5-1; a possible D gene is TRBD1 (6 bases). CDR1 is SGHRS, CDR2 YFSETQ, per germline. V gave up 0 bases and J gave up 0 bases, with 19 bases separating them. This CDR3 comprises 19 residues. The CDR3 is CASSLASDSLTISGNTIYF. In nucleotides, the CDR3 is TGCGCCAGCAGCTTGGCCTCGGACAGTCTAACAATCTCTGGAAACACCATATATTTT.

This clonotype was picked up many times. J is TRBJ1-2 and V is TRBV7-2; TRBD1 is a possible D gene (5 bases). Trimming shortened V by 4 bases and J by 0 bases, and 12 bases separated the two germline ends. Germline values: CDR1 SGHTA, CDR2 FQGNSA. The CDR3 runs 15 residues. CDR3 amino acids: CASSWDGPANYGYTF. The CDR3 DNA is TGTGCCAGCAGCTGGGACGGTCCAGCTAACTATGGCTACACCTTC.

This clonotype was detected many times. The rearrangement uses TRBV12-3 or TRBV12-4 and TRBJ2-7; tentative D call: TRBD2 (6 bases). The CDR3 length is 13 residues. V was shortened by 8 bases and J by 5 bases, with 16 bases between the two germline ends. CDR3 region: CASGVDGRNEQYF. DNA for the CDR3: TGTGCCAGCGGGGTGGATGGGAGGAACGAGCAGTACTTC.

The sample holds many counts of this clonotype. The chain uses TRBV9 and TRBJ2-1; weak D call: TRBD1 (6 bases). The length of the CDR3 is 15 residues. The germline V gene encodes CDR1 SGDLS and CDR2 YYNGEE. Between the trimmed V and J ends, which lost 3 bases and 3 bases, there was a span of 13 bases. CDR3 sequence (DNA): TGTGCCAGCAGCGACACCGGGACAAACTACAATGAGCAGTTCTTC. This translates into CASSDTGTNYNEQFF.